This T cell receptor beta chain was captured by sequencing in a study of OX40 agonist ivuxolimab in advanced cancers. Study overall: The group had a mean age of 60 years, ranged from roughly 23 to 79, and was 75% to 85% male.

Sequencing was performed with immunoSEQ multiplex PCR; in TCRdb, only in-frame clones are kept and a portion is missing. The sample yields about 65,000 clones, approximately 89% seen once. The receptor was derived from an adult with an advanced solid tumor such as melanoma, head and neck, liver or kidney cancer. Sequencing used CD4+ or CD8+ T cells sorted from blood, obtained in a trial of the OX40 agonist ivuxolimab.

Here the CDR3 DNA reads TGTGCCAGCAGTTACTCTCGACAGGGGGCTTCTGAAGCTTTCTTT. Translating gives CASSYSRQGASEAFF. The chain uses TRBV6-5 and TRBJ1-1, with 10 bases lining up with TRBD1. The germline CDR1 and CDR2 sequences are MNHEY and SVGAGI. This CDR3 comprises 15 residues. Trimming removed 0 bases from V and 6 bases from J; junction bases left unmatched: 4.